The 25 T cell receptor beta chains below all came from one sample that was sequenced in a study of OX40 agonist ivuxolimab in advanced cancers. Using immunoSEQ multiplex PCR, the repertoire was profiled, and TCRdb retains in-frame clones only, with some absent. The sample consists of tens of thousands of clones, 80% to 90% of them appearing once. The sample in question was CD4+ or CD8+ T cells sorted from blood, obtained in a trial of the OX40 agonist ivuxolimab. The receptors here all came from an adult with an advanced solid tumor such as melanoma, head and neck, liver or kidney cancer.

A few counts support this clone. The chain employs TRBV4-3 and TRBJ2-7; perhaps TRBD1 as D (5 bases). V dropped 0 bases and J dropped 2 bases, with 8 bases sitting between them. CDR1 is LGHNA and CDR2 is YSLEER in the germline V gene. The CDR3 runs 14 residues. The DNA of the CDR3 is TGCGCCAGCAGCCAAGAGAGGACAACCTACGAGCAGTACTTC. It is translated as CASSQERTTYEQYF.

The chain joins TRBV28 to TRBJ2-3; 12 bases agree with TRBD2. The CDR3 extends over 16 amino acids. Germline trimming cut 4 bases from V and 3 bases from J; bases unmatched to any gene: 5. The germline CDR1 and CDR2 sequences are MDHEN and SYDVKM. The CDR3 DNA sequence: TGTGCCAGCAGTTCTAGACTAGCGGGAGTAACAGATACGCAGTATTTT. Translating gives CASSSRLAGVTDTQYF. Together with reference TRBV28 and TRBJ2-3, the CDR3 gives the full variable domain: DVKVTQSSRYLVKRTGEKVFLECVQDMDHENMFWYRQDPGLGLRLIYFSYDVKMKEKGDIPEGYSVSREKKERFSLILESASTNQTSMYLCASSSRLAGVTDTQYFGPGTRLTVL.

This clone was observed once. This sequence joins TRBV30 and TRBJ1-4; TRBD1 matches at 7 bases. This CDR3 spans 14 amino acids. J gave up 2 bases and V 4 bases, and 4 bases lay outside the gene matches. Germline values: CDR1 GTSNPN, CDR2 SVGIG (reference sequence). CDR3 residues: CAWTLTGTNEKLFF. The CDR3 bases are TGTGCCTGGACCCTGACAGGGACTAATGAAAAACTGTTTTTT.

The V gene is TRBV10-3, the J gene TRBJ2-7, with D possibly TRBD2 on 6 matching bases. V was cut by 9 bases and J by 7 bases, with 16 bases left in between. This CDR3 comprises 12 residues. CDR1 and CDR2 (germline): ENHRY, SYGVKD. The CDR3 DNA reads as TGTGCCATACTCGGGCCTGGGGGGGAGCAGTACTTC. Protein product: CAILGPGGEQYF.

The chain has TRBV27 and TRBJ2-1; no clear D. V lost 5 bases and J lost 4, with 9 bases in between. CDR1 and CDR2 (germline): MNHEY, SMNVEV (reference sequence). The CDR3 covers 13 residues. CDR3: CASSPLLYNEQFF. CDR3 bases: TGTGCCAGCAGTCCCCTGCTATACAATGAGCAGTTCTTC.

The rearrangement links TRBV27 to TRBJ2-1, with TRBD1 matching 12 bases. This CDR3 has 15 residues. Per the germline V gene, CDR1 is MNHEY and CDR2 is SMNVEV (reference sequence). V shed 7 bases and J 8 bases; nucleotides not matched to a gene: 9. The CDR3 region is CASMTEGQGAHEQFF. The CDR3 nucleotides are TGTGCCAGCATGACGGAGGGACAGGGGGCCCATGAGCAGTTCTTC.

V is TRBV4-3 and J is TRBJ1-1; weak D call: TRBD1 (6 bases). The CDR3 spans 15 residues. In germline, CDR1 is LGHNA, CDR2 YSLEER. V was clipped by 4 bases and J by 7 bases, with 19 bases between them. The chain's CDR3 is CASSPLGGAMVEAFF. Here the CDR3 DNA reads TGCGCCAGCAGCCCCCTGGGGGGGGCGATGGTTGAAGCTTTCTTT.

The chain couples TRBV27 to TRBJ1-5; D ambiguous. The CDR3 extends over 15 amino acids. Trimming shortened V by 2 bases and J by 5 bases, and 13 bases separated the two germline ends. Germline loops: CDR1 MNHEY, CDR2 SMNVEV (reference sequence). DNA of the CDR3: TGTGCCAGCAGTTTAAGTTCCAGAAACTATCAGCCCCAGCATTTT. This sequence encodes CASSLSSRNYQPQHF.

This clone was picked up one time. The V call is TRBV11-2, the J call TRBJ2-7; D call uncertain. Deletions cut 2 bases from V and 5 bases from J, with 10 bases between. CDR3 length equals 13 residues. CDR1 SGHAT and CDR2 FQNNGV come from the germline V gene. The CDR3 region has the DNA TGTGCCAGCAGCTTACCGTCTGGGAACGAGCAGTACTTC. The encoded protein is CASSLPSGNEQYF.

The chain uses TRBV28 and TRBJ1-1; D not resolved. Germline CDR1 and CDR2: MDHEN and SYDVKM. V was pared by 1 base and J by 1 base, with 7 bases between. The CDR3 has 14 amino acids. CDR3 nucleotide sequence: TGTGCCAGCAGTTTATACCGGAGGAACACTGAAGCTTTCTTT. Its protein is CASSLYRRNTEAFF.

The CDR3 sequence: CASSESGRSSYEQYF. CDR3 sequence (DNA): TGCGCCAGCAGCGAGAGCGGGAGAAGCTCCTACGAGCAGTACTTC. V gene TRBV4-3 combines with J gene TRBJ2-7; 8 bases line up with TRBD2. The V gene's germline CDR1 is LGHNA and CDR2 YSLEER. The J segment lost 0 bases and the V segment lost 5 bases, leaving 6 bases of the junction unmatched. The CDR3 loop spans 15 amino acids.

CDR3 loop: CASSQDPTEAFF. CDR3 in DNA: TGTGCCAGCAGCCAAGACCCAACTGAAGCTTTCTTT. The chain couples TRBV4-2 to TRBJ1-1; the D is unclear. V lost 0 bases to trimming and J lost 5 bases, with 4 bases between them. Germline CDR1 LGHNA, CDR2 YNFKEQ. The CDR3 sequence is 12 residues long.

The J gene is TRBJ2-1, the V gene TRBV28; D is possibly TRBD2 (7 bases). CDR1 is MDHEN, CDR2 SYDVKM, per germline. This CDR3 has 23 amino acids. Deletions cut 4 bases from V and 1 base from J, with 35 bases between. CDR3 nucleotide sequence: TGTGCCAGCAGTTGGACCGGGGGGCGTAGAGTAGGGTGGATGCGGCCATCCTACAATGAGCAGTTCTTC. It encodes CASSWTGGRRVGWMRPSYNEQFF.

The chain recombines TRBV7-8 with TRBJ2-7; D is uncertain. The germline V gene encodes CDR1 SGHVS and CDR2 FQNEAQ. This CDR3 comprises 20 residues. V lost 5 bases and J lost 8, with 37 bases in between. CDR3 amino acids: CASSGPSESPEVGSLTKQYF. The DNA of the CDR3 is TGTGCCAGCAGCGGACCATCGGAATCCCCTGAGGTGGGGTCACTCACTAAGCAGTACTTC. Full variable domain (rest looked up from reference TRBV7-8 and TRBJ2-7): GAGVSQSPRYKVAKRGQDVALRCDPISGHVSLFWYQQALGQGPEFLTYFQNEAQLDKSGLPSDRFFAERPEGSVSTLKIQRTQQEDSAVYLCASSGPSESPEVGSLTKQYFGPGTRLTVT.

The chain is built from TRBV30 and TRBJ2-4, with D unresolved. The V and J ends lost 3 bases and 8 bases respectively, with 11 bases between them. Germline V gene lookup returns CDR1 GTSNPN and CDR2 SVGIG (reference sequence). The CDR3 length is 12 residues. CDR3 bases: TGTGCCTGGAGACCGTTAGACGACATTCAGTACTTC. Amino acids: CAWRPLDDIQYF. The full variable domain, with the rest looked up from reference TRBV30 and TRBJ2-4, is SQTIHQWPATLVQPVGSPLSLECTVEGTSNPNLYWYRQAAGRGLQLLFYSVGIGQISSEVPQNLSASRPQDRQFILSSKKLLLSDSGFYLCAWRPLDDIQYFGAGTRLSVL.

The rearrangement links TRBV5-4 to TRBJ2-7; TRBD1 might be the D (5 bases). The germline CDR1 and CDR2 sequences are SGHNT and YYREEE (reference sequence). The CDR3 consists of 13 residues. The V end lost 5 bases, the J end lost 1 base, and 10 bases lay between the germline ends. The CDR3 DNA reads as TGTGCCAGCAGTACAGGCTTATCCTACGAGCAGTACTTC. Residues: CASSTGLSYEQYF.

The chain uses TRBV28 and TRBJ2-7, with 8 bases that match TRBD1. The V gene's germline CDR1 is MDHEN and CDR2 SYDVKM. The CDR3 loop spans 14 amino acids. Unmatched junction bases numbered 5, after V lost 5 bases and J lost 2 bases. Here the CDR3 DNA reads TGTGCCAGCAGTCACGGGACAGGCCCCTACGAGCAGTACTTC. It specifies CASSHGTGPYEQYF. Drawing the rest from reference TRBV28 and TRBJ2-7, the complete variable domain is DVKVTQSSRYLVKRTGEKVFLECVQDMDHENMFWYRQDPGLGLRLIYFSYDVKMKEKGDIPEGYSVSREKKERFSLILESASTNQTSMYLCASSHGTGPYEQYFGPGTRLTVT.

In regard to this clone: This CDR3 is also generated by other DNA sequences in the sample. The CDR3 loop reads CASSLGSYNEQFF. The CDR3 DNA is TGTGCCAGCAGTTTAGGGTCCTACAATGAGCAGTTCTTC. The V call is TRBV27, the J call TRBJ2-1; D gene ambiguous. Germline V gene data show CDR1 as MNHEY and CDR2 as SMNVEV (reference sequence). The CDR3 length is 13 residues. V gave up 2 bases and J gave up 1 base, with 3 bases separating them.

The J gene is TRBJ2-7, the V gene TRBV19; D might be TRBD2 (6 bases). There are 12 residues in the CDR3. Germline V gene sequence: CDR1 LNHDA, CDR2 SQIVND (reference sequence). Trimming removed 6 bases at V and 3 bases at J, with 9 bases between. Written as DNA, the CDR3 is TGTGCCAGTAGCGGTAGCGGCTACGAGCAGTACTTC. This translates into CASSGSGYEQYF.

This clone was seen a single time. The genes are TRBV30 and TRBJ1-1; TRBD1 might be the D (6 bases). This CDR3 comprises 14 residues. Trimming cost V 3 bases and J 2 bases, with 13 bases left between them. Germline assignment: CDR1 GTSNPN and CDR2 SVGIG (reference sequence). The DNA for the CDR3 is TGTGCCTGGAGAGCGGGACAACTTAACACTGAAGCTTTCTTT. As protein: CAWRAGQLNTEAFF.

The rearrangement links TRBV7-3 to TRBJ2-1; D not certain. The V end lost 5 bases, the J end lost 5 bases, and 10 bases lay between the germline ends. Germline lookup yields CDR1 SGHTA and CDR2 FQGTGA. The CDR3 extends over 13 amino acids. CDR3 DNA: TGTGCCAGCAGCACACCACCGAACAATGAGCAGTTCTTC. Translating it yields CASSTPPNNEQFF. Full variable domain (remainder filled in from reference TRBV7-3 and TRBJ2-1): GAGVSQTPSNKVTEKGKYVELRCDPISGHTALYWYRQSLGQGPEFLIYFQGTGAADDSGLPNDRFFAVRPEGSVSTLKIQRTERGDSAVYLCASSTPPNNEQFFGPGTRLTVL.

J is TRBJ2-1 and V is TRBV5-6, with D perhaps being TRBD1 or TRBD2 (6 bases each). Germline assignment: CDR1 SGHDT and CDR2 YYEEEE. Trimming stripped 2 bases from V and 6 bases from J, with 12 bases between. The CDR3 spans 14 residues. CDR3 in amino acids: CASSLGGQPNEQFF. The CDR3 nucleotides read TGTGCCAGCAGCTTAGGGGGGCAACCCAATGAGCAGTTCTTC.

The V gene is TRBV19, the J gene TRBJ2-7, with D unresolved. The V end lost 4 bases, the J end lost 4 bases, and 11 bases lay between the germline ends. The CDR3 consists of 13 residues. The germline CDR1 and CDR2 sequences are LNHDA and SQIVND (reference sequence). The CDR3 sequence: CASSTRGHYEQYF. The CDR3 coding sequence is TGTGCCAGTAGTACCAGAGGCCATTACGAGCAGTACTTC.

This clone is judged medium-sized. The chain recombines TRBV27 with TRBJ2-7; either TRBD1 or TRBD2 may supply D (5 bases each). This CDR3 has 13 residues. Trimming removed 3 bases from V and 6 bases from J, with 12 bases in between. Germline lookup yields CDR1 MNHEY and CDR2 SMNVEV (reference sequence). CDR3 in DNA: TGTGCCAGCAGTTTGGGGGTATCATTCGAGCAGTACTTC. Residues: CASSLGVSFEQYF.

There are a few counts of this clone. The chain is built from TRBV7-9 and TRBJ1-1; D uncertain. Germline CDR1 is SEHNR and CDR2 is FQNEAQ (reference sequence). The CDR3 runs 12 residues. V was cut by 5 bases and J by 4 bases, with 8 bases left in between. For the CDR3, the DNA is TGTGCCAGCAGCCACGGCGGCACTGAAGCTTTCTTT. Translation: CASSHGGTEAFF.